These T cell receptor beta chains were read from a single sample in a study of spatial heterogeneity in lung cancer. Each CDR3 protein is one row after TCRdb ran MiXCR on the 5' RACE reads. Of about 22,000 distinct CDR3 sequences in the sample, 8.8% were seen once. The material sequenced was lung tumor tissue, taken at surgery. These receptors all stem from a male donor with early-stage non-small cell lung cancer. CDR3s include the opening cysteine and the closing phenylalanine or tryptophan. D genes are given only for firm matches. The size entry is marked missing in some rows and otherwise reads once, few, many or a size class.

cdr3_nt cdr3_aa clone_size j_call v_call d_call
TGCGCCAGCAGCCCCGGGACAGGGCCATATGAGCAGTTCTTC CASSPGTGPYEQFF many TRBJ2-1 TRBV5-1 TRBD1
TGTGCCTGGAGCGGGGGCTCGACCACTGAAGCTTTCTTT CAWSGGSTTEAFF many TRBJ1-1 TRBV30 -
TGCAGCGGGAACAGGGGGGCCACTGAAGCTTTCTTT CSGNRGATEAFF few TRBJ1-1 TRBV29-1 TRBD1
TGTGTCAGCAGCCCCCTAGTGGCAGCCCAAGAGACCCAGTACTTC CVSSPLVAAQETQYF few TRBJ2-5 TRBV7-2 -
TGTGCCAGCAGTAGGCCGGACGGCAAAGGGTACAATGAGCAGTTCTTC CASSRPDGKGYNEQFF many TRBJ2-1 TRBV28 -
TGCAGTGCTAGAGATCTAGCGGGGGCTCAAGAGACCCAGTACTTC CSARDLAGAQETQYF few TRBJ2-5 TRBV20-1 TRBD2
TGTGCCAGCAGCTTCCCATCCCGGGATCCCACCTACGAGCAGTACTTC CASSFPSRDPTYEQYF medium-sized TRBJ2-7 TRBV6-2/TRBV6-3 -
TGCAGTGCTAGAGATCAGACAGGGGGCACGTACAATGAGCAGTTCTTC CSARDQTGGTYNEQFF few TRBJ2-1 TRBV20-1 TRBD1
TGTGCCAGTACAGGGTTTCCGAACACCGGGGAGCTGTTTTTT CASTGFPNTGELFF medium-sized TRBJ2-2 TRBV27 -
TGCGCCAGCAGACAGGGTCACCAAGAGACCCAGTACTTC CASRQGHQETQYF many TRBJ2-5 TRBV5-1 -
TGTGCCAGCTCACCCGGGACAGAAGAGACCCAGTACTTC CASSPGTEETQYF - TRBJ2-5 TRBV18 TRBD1
TGCGCCAGCAGCTTGGAGGCTAGCGGGGTAGATACGCAGTATTTT CASSLEASGVDTQYF few TRBJ2-3 TRBV5-1 TRBD2
TGTGCCAGCAGCTCGCGTCCGGGGTCCAATCAGCCCCAGCATTTT CASSSRPGSNQPQHF many TRBJ1-5 TRBV7-2 -
TGTGCCAGTAGTATCGGGCAGGGTCCGCAGTATTTT CASSIGQGPQYF few TRBJ2-3 TRBV19 -
TGCAGTCCGCGGAGCAGGGCGCAGGAAAAACTGTTTTTT CSPRSRAQEKLFF many TRBJ1-4 TRBV20-1 -
TGCGCCAGCAGCTTGTGGGGAAGGGACGAGCAGTACTTC CASSLWGRDEQYF many TRBJ2-7 TRBV5-1 -
TGTGCCAGCAGTTTTGCCCTCGGGAACACTGAAGCTTTCTTT CASSFALGNTEAFF - TRBJ1-1 TRBV12-3/TRBV12-4 -
TGTGCCAGCTCACCAGCGGGAGACTACGAGCAGTACTTC CASSPAGDYEQYF many TRBJ2-7 TRBV18 TRBD2
TGTGCCAGCAGCTTAGCGCTTGGCAGGAGCACTGAAGCTTTCTTT CASSLALGRSTEAFF many TRBJ1-1 TRBV7-2 -
TGTGCCATCAGTTCTGTCATGGGGGGGCAGTACTTC CAISSVMGGQYF many TRBJ2-7 TRBV10-3 -
TGTGCCAGCAGCCAGAGGAGAGGGGGCAACACCGGGGAGCTGTTTTTT CASSQRRGGNTGELFF many TRBJ2-2 TRBV11-1 TRBD1
TGTGCCACCAGCAGAGGGGGAGAATCGGAGACCCAGTACTTC CATSRGGESETQYF many TRBJ2-5 TRBV15 -
TGTGCCACTTCGGACAGGCCCTATTATGGCTACACCTTC CATSDRPYYGYTF many TRBJ1-2 TRBV28 TRBD1
TGTGCCAGCGGTCCCGGGCTGAACACCGGGGAGCTGTTTTTT CASGPGLNTGELFF few TRBJ2-2 TRBV28 -
TGCAGTGCCCAACCTGACAGCTCCTACGAGCAGTACTTC CSAQPDSSYEQYF - TRBJ2-7 TRBV20-1 -
TGTGCCAGCAGGGCTACAGGGGGCGATGGCTACACCTTC CASRATGGDGYTF few TRBJ1-2 TRBV2 TRBD1
TGCGCCAGCAGCTTGTTTTCCTTGGATTCACCCCTCCACTTT CASSLFSLDSPLHF - TRBJ1-6 TRBV5-1 -
TGTGCCAGCAAATGGACGGCCACAGGGGAGACCCAGTACTTC CASKWTATGETQYF many TRBJ2-5 TRBV7-9 -
TGCAGTGCTTGGAACTCCGCAGAGACCCAGTACTTC CSAWNSAETQYF - TRBJ2-5 TRBV20-1 -
TGTGCCAGCACCACGAGAGGGGGGAAAGAGACCCAGTACTTC CASTTRGGKETQYF few TRBJ2-5 TRBV7-2 -
TGTGCCAGCAGTTCCTCCGGGTCCTCACGGGATTTT CASSSSGSSRDF many TRBJ2-3 TRBV12-3/TRBV12-4 -
TGTGCCACCCGAAGGGGGCGAACAGATACGCAGTATTTT CATRRGRTDTQYF many TRBJ2-3 TRBV24-1 TRBD1
TGTGCCAGCAGCCCACTTATGCCGACAGACGCGAACACCGGGGAGCTGTTTTTT CASSPLMPTDANTGELFF many TRBJ2-2 TRBV7-3 -
TGTGCCAGCAGCTTAACAGGCCTCAGCCAAGAGACCCAGTACTTC CASSLTGLSQETQYF once TRBJ2-5 TRBV7-6 -
TGTGCCAGCAGCTTAGGGGCTGGGCTGATGAACACTGAAGCTTTCTTT CASSLGAGLMNTEAFF many TRBJ1-1 TRBV7-2 -
TGTGCCAGCACTTTGGCCCCCCAAGAGACCCAGTACTTC CASTLAPQETQYF many TRBJ2-5 TRBV28 -
TGTGCCAGCAGTTTATGGAGAGGGGCCGGCACAGATACGCAGTATTTT CASSLWRGAGTDTQYF many TRBJ2-3 TRBV12-3/TRBV12-4 -
TGTGCCAGCAGTTTATGGGACAGGGCAGTAGCTGAAGCTTTCTTT CASSLWDRAVAEAFF many TRBJ1-1 TRBV28 TRBD1
TGTGCCAGCAGTGAAGTCGCGGAGACTGAAGCTTTCTTT CASSEVAETEAFF many TRBJ1-1 TRBV6-1 -
TGTGCCAGCAGATCAAGGGCTACTAGCACAGATACGCAGTATTTT CASRSRATSTDTQYF many TRBJ2-3 TRBV6-6 -
TGTGCCAGCAGCCCCGGAGGTGTTAAGGGACAGCCCCAGCATTTT CASSPGGVKGQPQHF many TRBJ1-5 TRBV7-9 -
TGCGCCAGCAGCGTCAGGACTAGCGGGGACACCGGGGAGCTGTTTTTT CASSVRTSGDTGELFF many TRBJ2-2 TRBV5-1 TRBD2
TGTGCCAGCAGTGGAGGGCTTTCCCACGAGCAGTACTTC CASSGGLSHEQYF many TRBJ2-7 TRBV6-1 -
TGTGCCAGCAGTTCCGGCCGAACCTACGAGCAGTACTTC CASSSGRTYEQYF many TRBJ2-7 TRBV27 -
TGTGCCAGCAGCCTCGACAGGGGGAGAACTGAAGCTTTCTTT CASSLDRGRTEAFF - TRBJ1-1 TRBV6-5 TRBD1